This T cell receptor beta chain was sequenced during a study of cytomegalovirus exposure and HLA in healthy donors. In the study overall: Roughly 170 million T cells yielded around 120 million unique TCR beta sequences in earlier analysis.

Amplification used 60 Vbeta primers and 13 Jbeta primers. This table comes from immunoSEQ multiplex PCR, and its TCRdb copy is limited to in-frame clones, with some not included. The sample has about 34,000 clones; roughly 67% are singletons. This CDR3 is built from 14 residues. V gave up 5 bases and J gave up 4 bases, with 14 bases separating them. Germline loops: CDR1 SNHLY, CDR2 FYNNEI. Whole-study findings and limits: Most CMV-associated TCR beta chains were later found to appear HLA-restricted.

The table lists this clone with a count of one. The antigen is not known. At the time of sampling, donors were nominally healthy, though unrecorded immune exposures were likely. The gene calls are TRBV2 and TRBJ1-2; tentative D call: TRBD1 (6 bases). This TCR derives from a man between 35 and 55 years old in good health and CMV-seropositive. Input material: PBMCs. CDR3 amino acids: CASSPQGGGYGYTF. Here the CDR3 DNA reads TGTGCCAGCAGTCCACAGGGTGGCGGCTATGGCTACACCTTC.